These T cell receptor beta chains were read from a single sample in a study of blood T cell repertoires in COVID-19. Only in-frame clones appear in the TCRdb table, and some are missing; sequencing was by immunoSEQ multiplex PCR. In the table there are approximately 340,000 clones, about 86% of which are singletons. Sequencing used peripheral blood. The receptor source for this set is a man under 40 with active or convalescent COVID-19. Both conserved end residues are part of each CDR3. A D gene is named only where the DNA matches it firmly. Size tells how often a clone was seen (once, few, many) or the class of an expanded clone, and some rows leave it out.

v_call	j_call	clone_size	d_call	cdr3_nt	cdr3_aa
TRBV28	TRBJ1-1	-	-	TGTGCCAGCAGTAAACCGGGACTGAGGAACACTGAAGCTTTCTTT	CASSKPGLRNTEAFF
TRBV27	TRBJ2-1	-	TRBD2	TGTGCCAGCAGGTCCCCGGGACTAGCGGGCTACAATGAGCAGTTCTTC	CASRSPGLAGYNEQFF
TRBV28	TRBJ1-3	few	TRBD1	TGTGCCAGCAGTGCAACCGGGACAGCTGGAAACACCATATATTTT	CASSATGTAGNTIYF
TRBV6-1	TRBJ2-3	-	TRBD2	TGTGCCAGCAGTGACAGCGGACTAGCGGGAGGTGGGACAGATACGCAGTATTTT	CASSDSGLAGGGTDTQYF
TRBV7-8	TRBJ2-3	-	-	TGTGCCAGCAGCTTATTGGCCATAAGCACAGATACGCAGTATTTT	CASSLLAISTDTQYF
TRBV6-2/TRBV6-3	TRBJ2-1	-	TRBD2	TGTGCCAGCAGCAACATAGCGGGAGGGTACAATGAGCAGTTCTTC	CASSNIAGGYNEQFF
TRBV4-2	TRBJ1-1	-	-	TGTGCCAGCAGACAGACACGAACTTCGAACACTGAAGCTTTCTTT	CASRQTRTSNTEAFF
TRBV7-3	TRBJ2-1	-	TRBD1	TGTGCCAGCAGCTTCGACAGGGCCTCCTACAATGAGCAGTTCTTC	CASSFDRASYNEQFF
TRBV19	TRBJ1-6	once	TRBD1	TGTGCCAGTAAGAAATTCCGGGACAGCTATAATTCACCCCTCCACTTT	CASKKFRDSYNSPLHF
TRBV7-9	TRBJ2-1	-	-	TGTGCCAGCAGCTTAATTGGAGAAGGGCAGTTCTTC	CASSLIGEGQFF